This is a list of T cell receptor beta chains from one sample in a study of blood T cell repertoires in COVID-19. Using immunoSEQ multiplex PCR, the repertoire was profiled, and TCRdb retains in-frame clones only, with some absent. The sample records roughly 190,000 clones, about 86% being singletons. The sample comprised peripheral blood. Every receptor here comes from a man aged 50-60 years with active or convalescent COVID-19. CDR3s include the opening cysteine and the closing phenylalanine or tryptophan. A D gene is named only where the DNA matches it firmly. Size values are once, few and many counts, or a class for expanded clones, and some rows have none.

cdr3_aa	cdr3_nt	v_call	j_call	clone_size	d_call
CASSLVFYGYTF	TGTGCCAGCAGCCTAGTCTTTTATGGCTACACCTTC	TRBV28	TRBJ1-2	NA	NA
CASSFRGGPSNTGELFF	TGTGCCAGCAGTTTTCGCGGGGGCCCTTCGAACACCGGGGAGCTGTTTTTT	TRBV27	TRBJ2-2	NA	NA
CASSEQGIGETQYF	TGTGCCAGTAGTGAGCAGGGGATCGGGGAGACCCAGTACTTC	TRBV19	TRBJ2-5	NA	NA
CASSLPEGEGTEAFF	TGCGCCAGCAGCTTGCCGGAGGGGGAGGGAACTGAAGCTTTCTTT	TRBV5-1	TRBJ1-1	NA	NA
CASSVLSSGSSYEQYF	TGTGCCAGCAGCGTCCTCTCTAGCGGGAGTAGCTACGAGCAGTACTTC	TRBV9	TRBJ2-7	once	TRBD2
CATSIETVNTEAFF	TGTGCCACCAGCATCGAGACAGTGAACACTGAAGCTTTCTTT	TRBV15	TRBJ1-1	NA	NA
CAISESPDTDTQYF	TGTGCCATCAGTGAGTCGCCAGACACAGATACGCAGTATTTT	TRBV10-3	TRBJ2-3	NA	NA
CASSVDGGLGNQPQHF	TGTGCCAGCAGTGTAGATGGAGGGTTGGGGAATCAGCCCCAGCATTTT	TRBV2	TRBJ1-5	NA	NA
CASSEGTGRVNEQYF	TGCGCCAGCAGTGAAGGGACAGGGAGGGTCAACGAGCAGTACTTC	TRBV10-2	TRBJ2-7	NA	TRBD1
CASSSRGYTQYF	TGTGCCAGCAGTTCCAGGGGATATACGCAGTATTTT	TRBV12-3/TRBV12-4	TRBJ2-3	NA	NA
CASSIRDRVTYEQYF	TGTGCCAGTAGTATAAGGGACAGGGTGACCTACGAGCAGTACTTC	TRBV19	TRBJ2-7	NA	TRBD1
CASSGTVDSPLHF	TGCGCCAGCAGCGGGACAGTAGATTCACCCCTCCACTTT	TRBV10-1	TRBJ1-6	NA	TRBD1
CASSQVTRSGTQYF	TGCGCCAGCAGCCAAGTAACCCGTTCCGGGACCCAGTACTTC	TRBV4-1	TRBJ2-5	NA	NA
CASSQDLAGGYEQYF	TGCGCCAGCAGCCAAGATCTAGCGGGGGGGTACGAGCAGTACTTC	TRBV4-3	TRBJ2-7	NA	TRBD2
CASSLTVQGYNEQFF	TGTGCCAGCAGCTTAACCGTCCAGGGATACAATGAGCAGTTCTTC	TRBV7-8	TRBJ2-1	NA	NA
CASGEAGVEDTQYF	TGCGCCAGCGGAGAAGCCGGGGTTGAGGATACGCAGTATTTT	TRBV10-2	TRBJ2-3	NA	NA
CASSPGDSSGNTIYF	TGTGCCAGCAGCCCAGGGGACAGCTCTGGAAACACCATATATTTT	TRBV9	TRBJ1-3	NA	TRBD1
CASSLFTGATYGYTF	TGTGCCAGCAGTTTATTTACAGGGGCGACCTATGGCTACACCTTC	TRBV27	TRBJ1-2	NA	TRBD1
CASSARGGVETQYF	TGTGCCAGCAGCGCCCGAGGGGGTGTTGAGACCCAGTACTTC	TRBV7-2	TRBJ2-5	NA	NA
CAISESGEEQYF	TGTGCCATCAGTGAGTCAGGAGAAGAGCAGTACTTC	TRBV10-3	TRBJ2-7	NA	NA
CASTFGVAGLNEQFF	TGCGCCAGCACCTTTGGGGTAGCGGGACTAAATGAGCAGTTCTTC	TRBV5-1	TRBJ2-1	NA	TRBD2
CASSWEAGDYEQYF	TGTGCCAGCAGCTGGGAAGCGGGGGACTACGAGCAGTACTTC	TRBV11-2	TRBJ2-7	NA	TRBD2
CASSLQGEVANEKLFF	TGCGCCAGCAGCTTACAGGGGGAAGTGGCTAATGAAAAACTGTTTTTT	TRBV5-1	TRBJ1-4	NA	TRBD1
CASLGQGGEKLFF	TGTGCCAGTCTGGGACAGGGAGGAGAAAAACTGTTTTTT	TRBV19	TRBJ1-4	NA	TRBD1
CASSFGQGTEAFF	TGTGCCAGCAGTTTTGGACAGGGGACTGAAGCTTTCTTT	TRBV12-3/TRBV12-4	TRBJ1-1	NA	TRBD1
CASSSSTGKEGYTF	TGCGCCAGCAGCTCCTCGACGGGGAAAGAGGGCTACACCTTC	TRBV4-3	TRBJ1-2	NA	NA
CASSLNRDNQPQHF	TGTGCCAGCAGTTTAAACAGGGACAATCAGCCCCAGCATTTT	TRBV28	TRBJ1-5	NA	NA
CASSWSGGADYTQYF	TGTGCCAGCAGCTGGAGCGGGGGGGCCGATTATACGCAGTATTTT	TRBV11-2	TRBJ2-3	NA	TRBD2
CASSPDGNAPNYGYTF	TGCGCCAGCAGCCCCGACGGGAACGCTCCTAACTATGGCTACACCTTC	TRBV4-3	TRBJ1-2	NA	NA
CASSDGQGRISYEQYF	TGCGCCAGCAGCGATGGACAGGGGAGAATCTCCTACGAGCAGTACTTC	TRBV5-1	TRBJ2-7	NA	TRBD1
CSVEGQGTSPEAFF	TGCAGCGTTGAAGGGCAGGGAACGTCACCTGAAGCTTTCTTT	TRBV29-1	TRBJ1-1	few	NA
CASSVNGGGTDTQYF	TGTGCCAGCAGCGTAAACGGGGGTGGGACAGATACGCAGTATTTT	TRBV9	TRBJ2-3	NA	NA